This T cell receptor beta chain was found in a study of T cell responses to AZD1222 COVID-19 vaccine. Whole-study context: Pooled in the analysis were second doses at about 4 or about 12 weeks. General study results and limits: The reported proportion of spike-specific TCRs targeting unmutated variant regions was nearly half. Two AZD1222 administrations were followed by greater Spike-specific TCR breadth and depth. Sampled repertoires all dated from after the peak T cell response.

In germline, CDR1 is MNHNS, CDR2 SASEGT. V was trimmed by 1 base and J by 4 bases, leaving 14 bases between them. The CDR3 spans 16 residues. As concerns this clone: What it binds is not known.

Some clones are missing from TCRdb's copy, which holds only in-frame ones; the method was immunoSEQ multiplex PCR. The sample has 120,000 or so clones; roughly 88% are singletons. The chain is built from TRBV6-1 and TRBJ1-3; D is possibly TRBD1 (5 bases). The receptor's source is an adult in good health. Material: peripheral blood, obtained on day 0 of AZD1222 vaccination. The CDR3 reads CASSEGDRLGGNTIYF. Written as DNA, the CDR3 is TGTGCCAGCAGTGAAGGGGACCGGCTAGGCGGAAACACCATATATTTT.